The 4 T cell receptor beta chains listed next were all sequenced from one sample in a study of blood T cell repertoires in COVID-19. Sequencing was performed with immunoSEQ multiplex PCR; in TCRdb, only in-frame clones are kept and a portion is missing. The sample contains approximately 100,000 clones, 75% to 90% of which appear only once. The sample comprised peripheral blood. The source is a woman between 50 and 59 years old with acute or convalescent COVID-19.

The rearrangement links TRBV5-6 to TRBJ2-3, with TRBD1 matching over 11 bases. Trimming cost V 2 bases and J 4 bases; bases outside gene matches: 3. Germline CDR1 is SGHDT and CDR2 is YYEEEE. CDR3 size: 15 residues. The CDR3 spells CASSFPGQGADTQYF. CDR3 nucleotide sequence: TGTGCCAGCAGCTTCCCGGGACAGGGGGCAGATACGCAGTATTTT.

The rearrangement joins TRBV7-2 to TRBJ1-1; D is perhaps TRBD1 (5 bases). The CDR3 is 18 amino acids. V was pared by 2 bases and J by 5 bases, with 24 bases between. CDR1 and CDR2 from the germline V gene are SGHTA and FQGNSA. Here the CDR3 reads CASSLLLSPGHLRTEAFF. CDR3 bases: TGTGCCAGCAGCTTATTATTGTCCCCCGGACACCTGAGAACTGAAGCTTTCTTT.

V is TRBV19 and J is TRBJ2-7; D unclear. Germline assignment: CDR1 LNHDA and CDR2 SQIVND (reference sequence). CDR3 length equals 15 residues. V lost 11 bases and J lost 6, with 26 bases in between. The CDR3 sequence: CAASPRSVSTSEQYF. DNA for the CDR3: TGTGCCGCATCCCCCCGATCAGTTTCAACCTCCGAGCAGTACTTC.

The rearrangement links TRBV7-2 to TRBJ2-1; 7 bases are a match to TRBD2. Germline V lookup: CDR1 SGHTA, CDR2 FQGNSA. The length of the CDR3 is 14 residues. The ends lost 3 bases at V and 5 bases at J; junction bases unmatched: 4. The CDR3 DNA follows: TGTGCCAGCAGCTTTACGGGACTAAACAATGAGCAGTTCTTC. It specifies CASSFTGLNNEQFF.